This TCR beta chain stems from a study of OX40 agonist ivuxolimab in advanced cancers. Study observations and caveats: Researchers did not establish what antigens the expanded peripheral T cells target. Averaging showed that CD8+ T cells had more expanded clones than CD4+ did.

Details on this clone: Antigen specificity is unknown.

Sequencing was performed with immunoSEQ multiplex PCR; in TCRdb, only in-frame clones are kept and a portion is missing. Of more than 60,000 clones listed, roughly 90% are singletons. Patients were ineligible given autoimmune disease history or systemic immunosuppression. The J segment lost 8 bases and the V segment lost 7 bases, leaving 9 bases of the junction unmatched. Germline V gives CDR1 WSHSY, CDR2 SAAADI. This CDR3 is 15 amino acids long. The source was CD4+ or CD8+ T cells sorted from blood, collected in a trial of the OX40 agonist ivuxolimab. The sequence derives from an adult with an advanced solid tumor such as melanoma, head and neck, liver or kidney cancer. The rearrangement joins TRBV10-2 to TRBJ2-2; 11 bases line up with TRBD1. The CDR3 sequence is CASNLGTGGVGELFF. The DNA for the CDR3 is TGCGCCAGCAATTTGGGGACAGGGGGTGTGGGGGAGCTGTTTTTT.